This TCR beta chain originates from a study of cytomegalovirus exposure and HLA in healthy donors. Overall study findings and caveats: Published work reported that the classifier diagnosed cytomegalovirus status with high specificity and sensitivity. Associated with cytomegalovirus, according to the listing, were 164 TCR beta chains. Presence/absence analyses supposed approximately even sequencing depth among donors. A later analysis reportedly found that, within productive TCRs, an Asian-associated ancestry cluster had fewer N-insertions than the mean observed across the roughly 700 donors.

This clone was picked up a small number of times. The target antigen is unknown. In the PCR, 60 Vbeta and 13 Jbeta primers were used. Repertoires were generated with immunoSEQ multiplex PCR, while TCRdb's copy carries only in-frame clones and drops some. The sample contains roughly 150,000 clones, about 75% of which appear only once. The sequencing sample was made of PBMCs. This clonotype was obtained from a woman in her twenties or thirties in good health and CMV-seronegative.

The chain's CDR3 is CASSVGVRGTSNQPQHF. The CDR3 DNA follows: TGTGCCAGCAGCGTAGGAGTCAGAGGAACCAGCAATCAGCCCCAGCATTTT. V gene TRBV9 combines with J gene TRBJ1-5; D ambiguous. V lost 0 bases to trimming and J lost 1 base, with 14 bases between them. The CDR3 is 17 amino acids. CDR1 is SGDLS and CDR2 is YYNGEE in the germline V gene.